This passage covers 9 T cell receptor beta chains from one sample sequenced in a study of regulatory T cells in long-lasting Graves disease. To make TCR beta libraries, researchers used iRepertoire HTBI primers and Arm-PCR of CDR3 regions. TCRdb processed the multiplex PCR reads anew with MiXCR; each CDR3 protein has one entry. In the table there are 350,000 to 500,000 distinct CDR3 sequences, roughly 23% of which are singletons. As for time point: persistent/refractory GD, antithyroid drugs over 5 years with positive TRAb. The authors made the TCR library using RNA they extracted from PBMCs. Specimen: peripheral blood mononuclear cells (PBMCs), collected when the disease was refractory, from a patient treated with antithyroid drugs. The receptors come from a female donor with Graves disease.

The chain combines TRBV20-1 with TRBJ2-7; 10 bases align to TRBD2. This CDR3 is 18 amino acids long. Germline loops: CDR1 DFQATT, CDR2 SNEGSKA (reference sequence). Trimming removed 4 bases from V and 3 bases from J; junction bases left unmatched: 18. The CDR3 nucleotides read TGCAGTGCTATGGGCAGAATTCTAGCGGGAGCCATCCTCTACGAGCAGTACTTC. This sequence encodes CSAMGRILAGAILYEQYF.

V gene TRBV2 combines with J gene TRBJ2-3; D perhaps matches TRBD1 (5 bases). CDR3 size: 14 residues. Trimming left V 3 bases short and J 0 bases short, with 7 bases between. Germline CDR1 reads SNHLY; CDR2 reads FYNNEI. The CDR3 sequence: CASSDRASTDTQYF. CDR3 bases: TGTGCCAGCAGTGACAGGGCTAGCACAGATACGCAGTATTTT.

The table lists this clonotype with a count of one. The CDR3 sequence is CASSWTREDYYNEQFF. The CDR3 DNA reads as TGTGCCAGCAGCTGGACAAGGGAAGACTATTACAATGAGCAGTTCTTC. This rearrangement joins TRBV7-9 to TRBJ2-1; D possibly uses TRBD1 or TRBD2 (5 bases each). The CDR3 runs to 16 residues. CDR1 is SEHNR and CDR2 is FQNEAQ in the germline V gene (reference sequence). Trimming took 4 bases from V and 4 from J, leaving 17 bases between them. Combining the CDR3 with reference TRBV7-9 and TRBJ2-1 gives the whole variable domain DTGVSQNPRHKITKRGQNVTFRCDPISEHNRLYWYRQTLGQGPEFLTYFQNEAQLEKSRLLSDRFSAERPKGSFSTLEIQRTEQGDSAMYLCASSWTREDYYNEQFFGPGTRLTVL.

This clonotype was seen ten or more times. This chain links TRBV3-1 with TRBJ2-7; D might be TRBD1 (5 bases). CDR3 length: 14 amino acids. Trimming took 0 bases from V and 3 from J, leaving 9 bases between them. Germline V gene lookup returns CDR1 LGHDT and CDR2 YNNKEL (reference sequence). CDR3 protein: CASSQEGVIYEQYF. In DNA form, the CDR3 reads TGTGCCAGCAGCCAAGAAGGGGTTATCTACGAGCAGTACTTC.

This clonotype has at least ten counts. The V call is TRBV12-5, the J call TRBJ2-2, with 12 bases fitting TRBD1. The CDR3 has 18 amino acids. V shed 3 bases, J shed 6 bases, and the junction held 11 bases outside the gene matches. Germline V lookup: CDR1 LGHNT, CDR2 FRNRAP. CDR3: CASGFLTGDRGPSGELFF. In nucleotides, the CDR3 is TGTGCTAGTGGTTTCCTGACCGGGGACAGGGGGCCGTCCGGGGAGCTGTTTTTT. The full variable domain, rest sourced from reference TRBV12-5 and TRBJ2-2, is DARVTQTPRHKVTEMGQEVTMRCQPILGHNTVFWYRQTMMQGLELLAYFRNRAPLDDSGMPKDRFSAEMPDATLATLKIQPSEPRDSAVYFCASGFLTGDRGPSGELFFGEGSRLTVL.

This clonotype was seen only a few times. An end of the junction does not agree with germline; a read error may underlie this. The CDR3 is CASSLSPGVIDEKLFF. The DNA of the CDR3 is TGTGCCAGCAGCTTAAGTCCGGGGGTTATAGATGAAAAACTGTTTTTT. The chain carries TRBV5-1 and TRBJ1-4, with TRBD1 as a possible D gene (5 bases). CDR1 SGHRS and CDR2 YFSETQ come from the germline V gene. The CDR3 runs to 16 residues.

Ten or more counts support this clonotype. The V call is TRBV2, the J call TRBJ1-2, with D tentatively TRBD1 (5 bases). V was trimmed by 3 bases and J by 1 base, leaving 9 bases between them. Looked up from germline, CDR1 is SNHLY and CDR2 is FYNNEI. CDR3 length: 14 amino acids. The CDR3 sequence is CASSERQGNYGYTF. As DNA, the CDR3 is TGTGCCAGCAGTGAGCGGCAGGGTAACTATGGCTACACCTTC.

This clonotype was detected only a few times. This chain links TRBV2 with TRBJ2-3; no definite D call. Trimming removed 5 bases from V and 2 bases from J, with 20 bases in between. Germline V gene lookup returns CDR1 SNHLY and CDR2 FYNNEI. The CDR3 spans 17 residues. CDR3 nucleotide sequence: TGTGCCAGCAGTAGAAGGAGCAGGCATTACTCCACAGATACGCAGTATTTT. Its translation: CASSRRSRHYSTDTQYF.

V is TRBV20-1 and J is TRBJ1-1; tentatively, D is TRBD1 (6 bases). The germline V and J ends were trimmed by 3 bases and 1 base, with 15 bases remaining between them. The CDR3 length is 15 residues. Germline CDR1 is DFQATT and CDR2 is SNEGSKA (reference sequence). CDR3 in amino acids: CSARILGGGNTEAFF. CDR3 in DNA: TGCAGTGCTAGGATTCTGGGGGGCGGGAACACTGAAGCTTTCTTT.